The rows below give T cell receptor beta chains drawn from one sample of a study of T cell responses to AZD1222 COVID-19 vaccine. Some clones are missing from TCRdb's copy, which holds only in-frame ones; the method was immunoSEQ multiplex PCR. The data contain 70,000 to 95,000 clones, roughly 90% of them singletons. Material: peripheral blood, obtained on day 0 of MenACWY control vaccination. Receptors were obtained from an adult in good health. The CDR3 runs from the conserved cysteine through the conserved F or W. D genes are given only for firm matches. Size tells how often a clone was seen (once, few, many) or the class of an expanded clone, and some rows leave it out.

>14|.|.|TRBV27|TRBJ1-1
TGTGCCAGCAGTTTAGGCCAGAGGGGCACTGAAGCTTTCTTT
CASSLGQRGTEAFF
>12|TRBD1|once|TRBV6-2/TRBV6-3|TRBJ1-1
TGTGCCAGCAGCCAGGGACAGGGGAGAGCTTTCTTT
CASSQGQGRAFF
>17|.|.|TRBV11-3|TRBJ2-5
TGTGCCAGCAGCTTAGGTGGTAGTCTCGGCATGGGGGAGACCCAGTACTTC
CASSLGGSLGMGETQYF
>11|TRBD1|.|TRBV20-1|TRBJ2-1
TGCAGTGCTAGAGAAACGGGACAGGAGTTCTTC
CSARETGQEFF
>15|TRBD1|.|TRBV18|TRBJ2-2
TGTGCCAGCTCACTGGGACAGGGTAACACCGGGGAGCTGTTTTTT
CASSLGQGNTGELFF
>13|TRBD1|.|TRBV18|TRBJ1-1
TGTGCCAGCTCCAGGGACAGGAACACTGAAGCTTTCTTT
CASSRDRNTEAFF
>14|TRBD1|.|TRBV18|TRBJ1-4
TGTGCCAGCTCCCCCGGACAGGGCGGCGAAAAACTGTTTTTT
CASSPGQGGEKLFF
>14|TRBD1|.|TRBV5-6|TRBJ1-2
TGTGCCAGCATCGAGACAGGGGGCAGCTATGGCTACACCTTC
CASIETGGSYGYTF
>12|.|.|TRBV12-3/TRBV12-4|TRBJ2-5
TGTGCCAGCAGTTTTTTATCCGGGACCCAGTACTTC
CASSFLSGTQYF
>14|.|.|TRBV4-1|TRBJ1-5
TGCGCCAGCAGCCAACGCCAGAGCAATCAGCCCCAGCATTTT
CASSQRQSNQPQHF
>19|TRBD1|.|TRBV6-6|TRBJ1-5
TGTGCCAGCAGCCGACGACCGGGGACAGAAAATTATAGCAATCAGCCCCAGCATTTT
CASSRRPGTENYSNQPQHF
>15|TRBD1|.|TRBV2|TRBJ1-2
TGTGCCAGCAGACTATTGGACAGGGACTTAGGTGGCTACACCTTC
CASRLLDRDLGGYTF